The 22 T cell receptor beta chains below all came from one sample that was sequenced in a study of human T cells and chemical hapten exposure (dated by TCRdb to the early 2020s). The protocol used for the library was RACE. The instrument given in TCRdb is NextSeq 500. Starting from the raw public reads, TCRdb applied fastp trimming at Q25, assembled clones with MiXCR and retained in-frame beta chains. Here each entry gathers all rows of one CDR3 protein and keeps the most common genes and DNA. This sample gives 87,000 or so distinct CDR3 sequences in total; 9.6% of them show up just once. The ten top clones hold 3.6% of the sample. The sample's time point, from its label and the paper: pre-sensitization, week 0. The treatment or condition tag for this specimen amounts to: therapeutic diphenylcyclopropenone sensitization with weekly scalp DPC. The specimen was whole blood, collected in connection with sensitization to the hapten diphenylcyclopropenone (DPC). The receptors derive from a woman aged 40-49 years with alopecia areata. Some clones in this sample may be carry-over from other donors' samples.

This clonotype was seen many times. The V and J genes are TRBV6-2 or TRBV6-3 and TRBJ2-3; 9 bases fit TRBD1. The CDR3 runs to 16 residues. V dropped 2 bases and J dropped 5; count of bases not matched to a gene: 8. The germline gives CDR1 MNHEY, CDR2 SVGEGT. DNA for the CDR3: TGTGCCAGCAGTTACCCACAGGGGGCGCCTAAAGATACGCAGTATTTT. Protein product: CASSYPQGAPKDTQYF.

Ten or more counts support this clonotype. The CDR3 here is CASSQEIVPGTYGYTF. CDR3 bases: TGCGCCAGCAGCCAAGAAATTGTTCCAGGGACCTATGGCTACACCTTC. This sequence joins TRBV4-3 and TRBJ1-2; tentative D call: TRBD1 (5 bases). This CDR3 spans 16 amino acids. Germline V gives CDR1 LGHNA, CDR2 YSLEER. Trimming pared 0 bases from V and 4 bases from J, leaving 15 bases between.

With respect to this clonotype: A much larger clone differs from this one at a single base, so this may be a read error. The chain combines TRBV18 with TRBJ1-4; tentatively, D is TRBD1 (5 bases). The CDR3 contains 17 residues. CDR1 is KGHSH and CDR2 is LQKENI in the germline V gene. This chain's CDR3 is CASSPVKTGTGNERLFF. The CDR3 bases are TGTGCCAGCTCACCAGTAAAAACCGGGACGGGGAATGAAAGACTGTTTTTT.

This clonotype occurred many times. This rearrangement joins TRBV6-2 or TRBV6-3 to TRBJ2-1, with 9 bases fitting TRBD1. Germline V gene lookup returns CDR1 MNHEY and CDR2 SVGEGT. V lost 7 bases and J lost 9; bases outside the gene matches: 10. This CDR3 spans 14 amino acids. The CDR3 nucleotides read TGTGCCAGCAATCAACAGGGGGCAAGGAGTGAGCAGTTCTTC. It codes for CASNQQGARSEQFF.

This clonotype was found many times. This chain joins TRBV11-2 and TRBJ2-6; no clear D gene. V lost 4 bases, J lost 4 bases, and 14 bases lay in between. Per the germline V gene, CDR1 is SGHAT and CDR2 is FQNNGV. This CDR3 is built from 16 residues. Written as DNA, the CDR3 is TGTGCCAGCAGCTCGCCCCTACCGAGGGGGGCCAACGTCCTGACTTTC. Its protein product is CASSSPLPRGANVLTF.

Concerning this clonotype: A single base separates this from a much larger clone, so it may be a read error. The chain joins TRBV28 to TRBJ2-5; D gene ambiguous. The length of the CDR3 is 13 residues. Germline V gives CDR1 MDHEN, CDR2 SYDVKM. The CDR3 spells CASSSPPQETLYF. The CDR3 DNA is TGTGCCAGCAGCTCCCCCCCCCAAGAGACCCTGTACTTC.

This clonotype was counted between two and nine times. The rearrangement links TRBV11-2 to TRBJ1-2, with TRBD1 matching over 7 bases. V lost 5 bases, J lost 8 bases, and 11 bases stayed unmatched. Germline V gives CDR1 SGHAT, CDR2 FQNNGV. The CDR3 runs 14 residues. CDR3 sequence (DNA): TGTGCCAGCAGCCCCCCAGGGGGGGGCACAGGCTACACCTTC. Its protein is CASSPPGGGTGYTF.

The CDR3 DNA follows: TGTGCGGGCCGTCAGGGGAGGACAGATACGCAGTATTTT. Its translation: CAGRQGRTDTQYF. V and J are TRBV28 and TRBJ2-3; D may be TRBD1 or TRBD2 (6 bases each). CDR1 is MDHEN and CDR2 is SYDVKM in the germline V gene. The CDR3 extends over 13 amino acids. Full variable domain (rest looked up from reference TRBV28 and TRBJ2-3): DVKVTQSSRYLVKRTGEKVFLECVQDMDHENMFWYRQDPGLGLRLIYFSYDVKMKEKGDIPEGYSVSREKKERFSLILESASTNQTSMYLCAGRQGRTDTQYFGPGTRLTVL.

This clonotype was seen many times. The V and J genes are TRBV7-9 and TRBJ1-4; possibly TRBD1 for D (5 bases). The CDR3 is 13 amino acids. CDR1 is SEHNR and CDR2 is FQNEAQ in the germline V gene (reference sequence). Trimming took off 5 bases at V and 8 bases at J, with 12 bases between the two ends. Here the CDR3 DNA reads TGTGCCAGCAGCCTTATCCAGGGAGAAAAACTGTTTTTT. It yields the protein CASSLIQGEKLFF.

This clonotype was observed a handful of times. This sequence joins TRBV4-1 and TRBJ2-6; possible D gene TRBD2, 6 bases. Germline loops: CDR1 MGHRA, CDR2 YSYEKL. The CDR3 is 15 amino acids. The V and J ends lost 4 bases and 0 bases respectively, with 7 bases between them. As DNA, the CDR3 is TGCGCCAGCAGCCTCGGGGGCTCTGGGGCCAACGTCCTGACTTTC. Translated, it gives CASSLGGSGANVLTF.

This clonotype has at least ten counts. The chain uses TRBV7-9 and TRBJ1-1; D ambiguous. The CDR3 has 15 amino acids. Trimming removed 4 bases from V and 1 base from J, with 13 bases in between. Germline V gene lookup returns CDR1 SEHNR and CDR2 FQNEAQ (reference sequence). The DNA for the CDR3 is TGTGCCAGCAGCTCCCCTGGCTACCAGAACACTGAAGCTTTCTTT. It is translated as CASSSPGYQNTEAFF.

This clonotype has only a few counts. This may come from a read error, since a much larger clone is one base off. The chain uses TRBV28 and TRBJ2-1; D may be TRBD1 (6 bases). The CDR3 has 12 amino acids. V lost 10 bases to trimming and J lost 7 bases, with 14 bases between them. Germline V gives CDR1 MDHEN, CDR2 SYDVKM. The CDR3 sequence is CATSPGVNEQFF. CDR3 sequence (DNA): TGTGCCACCAGCCCAGGGGTTAATGAGCAGTTCTTC.

The chain combines TRBV7-2 with TRBJ2-1, with 9 bases matching TRBD2. V lost 4 bases and J lost 9; bases outside the gene matches: 16. CDR3 size: 17 residues. Germline-derived CDR1 and CDR2 are SGHTA and FQGNSA. CDR3 sequence: CASSSPSGLAGSSEQFF. The CDR3 DNA follows: TGTGCCAGCAGCTCTCCATCGGGGCTAGCGGGGTCTAGTGAGCAGTTCTTC.

A few counts support this clonotype. J is TRBJ2-1 and V is TRBV4-3, with 8 bases aligning to TRBD1. With V trimmed by 0 bases and J by 1 base, 5 bases remained unmatched. This CDR3 region has 17 residues. CDR1 is LGHNA and CDR2 is YSLEER in the germline V gene. As DNA, the CDR3 is TGCGCCAGCAGCCAAGATAGGGGACAGGTATCCTACAATGAGCAGTTCTTC. It specifies CASSQDRGQVSYNEQFF.

The sample holds many counts of this clonotype. The chain recombines TRBV7-9 with TRBJ1-6; D is unclear. The CDR3 extends over 15 amino acids. The germline CDR1 and CDR2 sequences are SEHNR and FQNEAQ (reference sequence). Trimming shortened V by 7 bases and J by 5 bases, and 15 bases separated the two germline ends. CDR3 nucleotides: TGTGCCAGCACCCTCCAGAGGCCGGATAATTCACCCCTCCACTTT. It translates to CASTLQRPDNSPLHF.

The chain has TRBV20-1 and TRBJ2-3; D is ambiguous. The CDR3 is 13 residues long. The germline CDR1 and CDR2 sequences are DFQATT and SNEGSKA (reference sequence). Trimming cost V 3 bases and J 1 base, with 8 bases left between them. The CDR3 loop is CSASVAGTDTQYF. DNA for the CDR3: TGCAGTGCTAGCGTGGCTGGCACAGATACGCAGTATTTT.

Many counts were recorded for this clonotype. The chain has TRBV7-6 and TRBJ2-7, with D possibly TRBD1 on 6 matching bases. V dropped 0 bases and J dropped 2 bases, with 17 bases sitting between them. The CDR3 covers 17 residues. From germline, CDR1 is SGHVS and CDR2 FNYEAQ. The DNA of the CDR3 is TGTGCCAGCAGCTTAGCGGGGGCGAGCGCTAATACCTACGAGCAGTACTTC. Protein sequence: CASSLAGASANTYEQYF.

The table lists this clonotype with many counts. The chain uses TRBV24-1 and TRBJ2-1; the D is unclear. Per germline, CDR1 KGHDR and CDR2 SFDVKD. V was pared by 2 bases and J by 8 bases, with 9 bases between. The CDR3 contains 13 residues. CDR3 amino acids: CATSDSPGYEQFF. The DNA for the CDR3 is TGTGCCACCAGTGATTCCCCGGGTTATGAGCAGTTCTTC.

The rearrangement links TRBV6-2 or TRBV6-3 to TRBJ2-7, with TRBD1 matching over 11 bases. Trimming removed 5 bases from V and 2 bases from J; junction bases left unmatched: 5. Germline V gives CDR1 MNHEY, CDR2 SVGEGT. This CDR3 has 15 amino acids. The CDR3 DNA sequence: TGTGCCAGCAGTATCCCGGGACAGGGGGCCTACGAGCAGTACTTC. Translation gives CASSIPGQGAYEQYF.

Many counts were recorded for this clonotype. The gene calls are TRBV28 and TRBJ1-5; D unresolved. Germline lookup yields CDR1 MDHEN and CDR2 SYDVKM. The ends were cut back, 5 bases at V and 4 bases at J, with 9 bases in the middle. CDR3 size: 13 residues. The CDR3 reads CASSADINQPQHF. The CDR3 DNA follows: TGTGCCAGCAGTGCTGACATTAATCAGCCCCAGCATTTT.

A few counts support this clonotype. The V gene is TRBV2, the J gene TRBJ2-4; possible D gene TRBD2, 5 bases. The V end lost 8 bases, the J end lost 8 bases, and 19 bases lay between the germline ends. Germline CDR1 reads SNHLY; CDR2 reads FYNNEI. The CDR3 has 14 amino acids. CDR3 nucleotide sequence: TGTGCCAGCCGCCCCGGGTCGGTCGGGGACATTCAGTACTTC. This gives the protein CASRPGSVGDIQYF.

This clonotype has only a few counts. The V gene is TRBV20-1, the J gene TRBJ2-3; tentative D call: TRBD2 (5 bases). Germline V CDR1 and CDR2: DFQATT, SNEGSKA (reference sequence). The length of the CDR3 is 13 residues. The V end lost 6 bases, the J end lost 1 base, and 11 bases lay between the germline ends. Here the CDR3 reads CSAWVEGTDTQYF. Here the CDR3 DNA reads TGCAGTGCCTGGGTGGAGGGCACAGATACGCAGTATTTT.